This entry lists 11 T cell receptor beta chains sequenced from one sample in a study of post-analysis software for immune sequencing data. Study-wide findings and caveats: Patients used about five TRBV segments, including TRBV5-6, TRBV5-1 and TRBV20-1, more often than controls.

Prepared TCR beta cDNA libraries contained unique molecular identifiers. TCRdb re-called the PCR reads with MiXCR, one entry per CDR3 protein. The table lists 400,000 to 500,000 distinct CDR3 sequences, 35% to 45% of them singletons. These receptors are not linked to any known antigen. Input material: blood. All receptors derive from a girl aged 2-15 years with multiple sclerosis.

This clonotype was seen a handful of times. The rearrangement joins TRBV18 to TRBJ2-5; D not resolved. The CDR3 loop spans 15 amino acids. Trimming removed 0 bases at V and 2 bases at J, with 10 bases between. CDR1 and CDR2 from the germline V gene are KGHSH and LQKENI. The CDR3 DNA is TGTGCCAGCTCACCACCTTCTAGACCGCAAGAGACCCAGTACTTC. Translated: CASSPPSRPQETQYF.

The chain uses TRBV5-1 and TRBJ2-3, with 10 bases fitting TRBD2. Germline V CDR1 and CDR2: SGHRS, YFSETQ. The trim removed 0 bases at V and 4 bases at J, leaving 11 bases unmatched. There are 18 residues in the CDR3. As DNA, the CDR3 is TGCGCCAGCAGCTTGGAGCGGGGGGGCCTTCTGAACGCAGATACGCAGTATTTT. Encoded protein: CASSLERGGLLNADTQYF.

With respect to this clonotype: A clone one base away is much larger, so this may be a read error. This chain joins TRBV10-3 and TRBJ2-5, with 8 bases matching TRBD1. The CDR3 sequence is 13 residues long. Germline-derived CDR1 and CDR2 are ENHRY and SYGVKD. The CDR3 sequence is CAISGQGQETRYF. The CDR3 DNA reads as TGTGCCATCAGTGGACAGGGGCAAGAGACCCGGTACTTC.

The table lists this clonotype with many counts. This sequence joins TRBV7-8 and TRBJ2-3, with TRBD2 as a possible D gene (5 bases). Trimming stripped 1 base from V and 2 bases from J, with 13 bases between. Germline V gene lookup returns CDR1 SGHVS and CDR2 FQNEAQ. The CDR3 contains 16 residues. As DNA, the CDR3 is TGTGCCAGCAGCTTAGTAGCGACTCGTCCCACAGATACGCAGTATTTT. Its translation: CASSLVATRPTDTQYF.

CDR3: CASSRTGSLREKLFF. In DNA form, the CDR3 reads TGTGCCAGCAGCCGAACCGGGAGCCTAAGGGAAAAACTGTTTTTT. The chain joins TRBV28 to TRBJ1-4; D is unclear. CDR3 length: 15 residues. The germline CDR1 and CDR2 sequences are MDHEN and SYDVKM. Trimming removed 6 bases from V and 8 bases from J, with 19 bases in between.

The chain joins TRBV6-2 or TRBV6-3 to TRBJ2-5; no reliable D call. V was clipped by 6 bases and J by 1 base, with 12 bases between them. Per germline, CDR1 MNHEY and CDR2 SVGEGT. This CDR3 region has 14 residues. The CDR3: CASRYVRPQETQYF. The CDR3 region has the DNA TGTGCCAGCAGGTATGTCCGCCCCCAAGAGACCCAGTACTTC.

CDR3 sequence (DNA): TGCAGTGCTGACCGTAGAGGAGAGATGGGAAAACTGTTTTTT. This sequence encodes CSADRRGEMGKLFF. This chain uses TRBV20-1 with TRBJ1-4; unclear D gene. V lost 5 bases to trimming and J lost 10 bases, with 20 bases between them. The CDR3 has 14 amino acids. Germline V gene data show CDR1 as DFQATT and CDR2 as SNEGSKA (reference sequence).

This rearrangement joins TRBV4-1 to TRBJ2-1; 10 nucleotides line up with TRBD2. Germline V gene lookup returns CDR1 MGHRA and CDR2 YSYEKL. The CDR3 is made up of 18 amino acids. V trimming: 0 bases; J trimming: 3 bases; junction bases outside the gene matches: 8. The CDR3: CASSQDYPGLAFYNEQFF. The DNA for the CDR3 is TGCGCCAGCAGCCAAGATTATCCGGGACTAGCGTTCTACAATGAGCAGTTCTTC.

A few counts support this clonotype. The chain carries TRBV25-1 and TRBJ2-7, with 9 nucleotides matching TRBD1. This CDR3 is built from 15 residues. Looked up from germline, CDR1 is MGHDK and CDR2 is SYGVNS. The V and J ends lost 1 base and 3 bases, in that order; junction bases with no gene match: 4. CDR3 sequence reads: CASSEFETGGYEQYF. The CDR3 DNA reads TGTGCCAGCAGTGAATTTGAGACAGGGGGCTACGAGCAGTACTTC.

This clonotype was counted many times. This chain joins TRBV6-6 and TRBJ2-5, with D unresolved. Germline CDR1 reads MNHNY; CDR2 reads SVGAGI (reference sequence). There are 14 residues in the CDR3. The V end lost 5 bases, the J end lost 1 base, and 11 bases lay between the germline ends. CDR3 sequence reads: CASSIGPTQETQYF. Written as DNA, the CDR3 is TGTGCCAGCAGTATAGGACCTACCCAAGAGACCCAGTACTTC.

The chain has TRBV20-1 and TRBJ2-6; no reliable D call. V lost 2 bases, J lost 1 base, and 9 bases lay in between. CDR1 is DFQATT, CDR2 SNEGSKA, per germline (reference sequence). This CDR3 is 15 amino acids long. In DNA form, the CDR3 reads TGCAGTGCTAGATTCGGGTCTTCTGGGGCCAACGTCCTGACTTTC. Protein: CSARFGSSGANVLTF.